Listed below are T cell receptor beta chains from one sample, sequenced in a study of T and B cells in COVID-19 patients. MiXCR was run by TCRdb on the multiplex PCR reads, yielding one entry per CDR3 protein. The sample includes about 7,800 distinct CDR3 sequences, about 38% of them seen just once. Sequencing input: blood. The source of these receptors is a human donor who had recovered from COVID-19. Both conserved end residues are part of each CDR3. Fields, in order: D gene, V gene, clone size, J gene, CDR3 DNA, CDR3 protein. A D gene is named only where the DNA matches it firmly. Clone sizes are given selectively: once, few, many, or a class where the clone is expanded.

TRBD1	TRBV7-9	-	TRBJ2-1	TGTGCCAGCAGCTTAGCGACAGGGGGCCATGAGCAGTTCTTC	CASSLATGGHEQFF
-	TRBV5-4	-	TRBJ2-7	TGTGCCAGCAGGACCTTTGGTAAGGCCTACGAGCAGTACTTC	CASRTFGKAYEQYF
-	TRBV27	-	TRBJ2-7	TGTGCCAGCAGTGAAGGGATGCGGGAATCGGGCTACGAGCAGTACTTC	CASSEGMRESGYEQYF
-	TRBV11-3	-	TRBJ2-1	TGTGCCAGCAGCTACGTAGGGCAAAGCTCCTACAATGAGCAGTTCTTC	CASSYVGQSSYNEQFF
-	TRBV15	-	TRBJ2-5	TGTGCCACCAGCAGAGTGAGCAGCCAAGAGACCCGGTACTTC	CATSRVSSQETRYF
-	TRBV18	few	TRBJ2-7	TGTGCCAGCTCAGCCGGGGCCCTCTCCTACGAGCAGTACTTC	CASSAGALSYEQYF
TRBD2	TRBV5-4	few	TRBJ2-7	TGTGCCAGCAGCTTGTCCCTAGCGGGGTCGTACTACGAGCAGTACTTC	CASSLSLAGSYYEQYF
-	TRBV6-2/TRBV6-3	-	TRBJ2-5	TGTGCCAGCAGTCAGCGGCCCCTCGCAATAGGAGAGACCCAGTACTTC	CASSQRPLAIGETQYF
-	TRBV10-3	-	TRBJ2-2	TGTGCCATCAGTGAGATTGGGGGGGCTGCGACTAGTACTACCGGGGAGCTGTTTTTT	CAISEIGGAATSTTGELFF
-	TRBV7-6	-	TRBJ2-2	TGTGCCAGCAGCTTAGATTTTGGGGTCGGCACCGGGGAGCTGTTTTTT	CASSLDFGVGTGELFF
TRBD2	TRBV29-1	medium-sized	TRBJ2-5	TGCAGCGTTGGAACCCTGACTAGCGCGCAAGAGACCCAGTACTTC	CSVGTLTSAQETQYF
-	TRBV6-5	-	TRBJ2-1	TGTGCCAGCGGTACCCCCCCTGGGACACTACCTTACAATGAGCAGTTCTTC	CASGTPPGTLPYNEQFF
TRBD1	TRBV19	few	TRBJ1-5	TGTGCCAGTAGTAGGGACAGGGGTGGCAATCAGCCCCAGCATTTT	CASSRDRGGNQPQHF
-	TRBV6-2/TRBV6-3	-	TRBJ2-7	TGTGCCATCACCCGGGACGGATCCTACGAGCAGTACTTC	CAITRDGSYEQYF
-	TRBV6-1	-	TRBJ1-5	TGTGCCAGCAGTGCTCAGGAACGGGTCAATCAGCCCCAGCATTTT	CASSAQERVNQPQHF
TRBD1	TRBV19	medium-sized	TRBJ2-1	TGTGCCAGTAGTGGACGACAGGGGGCGGTCAATGAGCAGTTCTTC	CASSGRQGAVNEQFF
-	TRBV27	few	TRBJ2-2	TGTGCCAGCAGTTTAGCAGAGTGGACCGCGGGCACCGGGGAGCTGTTTTTT	CASSLAEWTAGTGELFF